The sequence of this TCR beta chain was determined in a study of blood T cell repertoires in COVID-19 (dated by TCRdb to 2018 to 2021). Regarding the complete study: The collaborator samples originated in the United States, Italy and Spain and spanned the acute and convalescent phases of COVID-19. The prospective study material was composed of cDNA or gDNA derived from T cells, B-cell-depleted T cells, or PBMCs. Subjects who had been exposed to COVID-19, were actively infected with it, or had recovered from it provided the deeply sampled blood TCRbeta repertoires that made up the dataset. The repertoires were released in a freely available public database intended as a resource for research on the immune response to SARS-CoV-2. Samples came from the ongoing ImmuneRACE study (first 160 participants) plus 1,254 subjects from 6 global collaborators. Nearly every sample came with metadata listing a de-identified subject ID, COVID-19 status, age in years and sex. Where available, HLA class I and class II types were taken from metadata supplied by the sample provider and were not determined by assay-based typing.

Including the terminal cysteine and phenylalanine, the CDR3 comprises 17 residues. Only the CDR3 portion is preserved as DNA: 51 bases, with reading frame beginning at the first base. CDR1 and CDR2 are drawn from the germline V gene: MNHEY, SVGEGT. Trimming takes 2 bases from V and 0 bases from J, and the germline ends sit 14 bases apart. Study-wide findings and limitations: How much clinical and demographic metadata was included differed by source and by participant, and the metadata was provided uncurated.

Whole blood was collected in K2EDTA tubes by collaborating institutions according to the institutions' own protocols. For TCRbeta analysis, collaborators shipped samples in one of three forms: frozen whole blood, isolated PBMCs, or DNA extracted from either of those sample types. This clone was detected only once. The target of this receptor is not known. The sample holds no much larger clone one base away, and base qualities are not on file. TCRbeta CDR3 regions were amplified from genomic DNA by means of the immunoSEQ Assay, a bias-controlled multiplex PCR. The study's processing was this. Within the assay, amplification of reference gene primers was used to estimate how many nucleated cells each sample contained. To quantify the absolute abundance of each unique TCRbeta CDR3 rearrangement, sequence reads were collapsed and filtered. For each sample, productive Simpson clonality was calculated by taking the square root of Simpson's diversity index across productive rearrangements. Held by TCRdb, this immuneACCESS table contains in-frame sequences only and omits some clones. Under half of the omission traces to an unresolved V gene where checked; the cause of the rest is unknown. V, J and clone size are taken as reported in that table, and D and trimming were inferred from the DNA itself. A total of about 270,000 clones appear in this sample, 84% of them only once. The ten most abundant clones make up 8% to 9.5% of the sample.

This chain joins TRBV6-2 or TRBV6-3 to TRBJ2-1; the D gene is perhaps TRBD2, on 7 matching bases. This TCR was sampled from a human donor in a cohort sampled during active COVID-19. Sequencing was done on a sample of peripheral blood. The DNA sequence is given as TGTGCCAGCAGTTACGTGGCGGGGGCAATCTCCTACAATGAGCAGTTCTTC. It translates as CASSYVAGAISYNEQFF.